These T cell receptor beta chains were read from a single sample in a study of cytomegalovirus exposure and HLA in healthy donors. The protocol was immunoSEQ multiplex PCR, while the TCRdb copy is restricted to in-frame clones and leaves out a portion. Among 99,000 or so clones listed, about four fifths were seen once. What was sequenced was PBMCs. The receptors stem from a male donor in good health and CMV-seropositive. The CDR3 runs from the conserved cysteine through the conserved F or W. Each record gives: J gene, V gene, D gene, clone size, CDR3 DNA, CDR3 protein. The D gene is left open where the match is weak. Rows may omit the clone size; those that give it use once, few, many or a size class.

J gene: TRBJ1-6
V gene: TRBV6-1
D gene: -
clone size: -
CDR3 DNA: TGTGCAGTAGAGGGGGGGAGGGGAAGTAGTTCACCCCTCCACTTT
CDR3 protein: CAVEGGRGSSSPLHF

J gene: TRBJ1-2
V gene: TRBV5-1
D gene: -
clone size: -
CDR3 DNA: TGCGCCAGCAGCTTACAGGGTTTACGGGGTGGCTACACCTTC
CDR3 protein: CASSLQGLRGGYTF

J gene: TRBJ1-2
V gene: TRBV6-5
D gene: -
clone size: -
CDR3 DNA: TGTGCCAGCAGTTCTTCAGAACGCCATGGCTACACCTTC
CDR3 protein: CASSSSERHGYTF

J gene: TRBJ1-1
V gene: TRBV10-3
D gene: TRBD1
clone size: -
CDR3 DNA: TGTGCCATCACCAGAGTTTGGGGGACAGGGGGCGCGAATGGTATCCCTGAAGCTTTCTTT
CDR3 protein: CAITRVWGTGGANGIPEAFF

J gene: TRBJ2-1
V gene: TRBV7-9
D gene: -
clone size: few
CDR3 DNA: TGTGCCAGCAGGTCGTCTAATTACAATGAGCAGTTCTTC
CDR3 protein: CASRSSNYNEQFF

J gene: TRBJ1-1
V gene: TRBV6-5
D gene: -
clone size: once
CDR3 DNA: TGTGCCAGCCAAGGGGGATTGAACACTGAAGCTTTCTTT
CDR3 protein: CASQGGLNTEAFF

J gene: TRBJ1-5
V gene: TRBV2
D gene: -
clone size: -
CDR3 DNA: TGTGCCAGCACCCCCGGAACAGTTAGCAATCAGCCCCAGCATTTT
CDR3 protein: CASTPGTVSNQPQHF

J gene: TRBJ1-6
V gene: TRBV6-6
D gene: -
clone size: -
CDR3 DNA: TGTGCCAGCAGTTCCCGCCGGGGGGCTTTGAATTCACCCCTCAACTTT
CDR3 protein: CASSSRRGALNSPLNF

J gene: TRBJ1-1
V gene: TRBV7-2
D gene: -
clone size: -
CDR3 DNA: TGTGCCAGCAGCTTAACAGCAAATACAAACACTGAAGCTTTCTTT
CDR3 protein: CASSLTANTNTEAFF

J gene: TRBJ2-5
V gene: TRBV30
D gene: TRBD1
clone size: -
CDR3 DNA: TGTGCCTGGAGCGACGGACAGGGGAGGCAAGAGACCCAGTACTTC
CDR3 protein: CAWSDGQGRQETQYF

J gene: TRBJ2-1
V gene: TRBV7-2
D gene: -
clone size: -
CDR3 DNA: TGTGCCAGCAGCTTAGTGGACGGGGCCTACAATGAGCAGTTCTTC
CDR3 protein: CASSLVDGAYNEQFF

J gene: TRBJ1-4
V gene: TRBV4-1
D gene: -
clone size: -
CDR3 DNA: TGCGCCAGCAGCCAAGTGGCTGAGGGAGAAAAACTGTTTTTT
CDR3 protein: CASSQVAEGEKLFF